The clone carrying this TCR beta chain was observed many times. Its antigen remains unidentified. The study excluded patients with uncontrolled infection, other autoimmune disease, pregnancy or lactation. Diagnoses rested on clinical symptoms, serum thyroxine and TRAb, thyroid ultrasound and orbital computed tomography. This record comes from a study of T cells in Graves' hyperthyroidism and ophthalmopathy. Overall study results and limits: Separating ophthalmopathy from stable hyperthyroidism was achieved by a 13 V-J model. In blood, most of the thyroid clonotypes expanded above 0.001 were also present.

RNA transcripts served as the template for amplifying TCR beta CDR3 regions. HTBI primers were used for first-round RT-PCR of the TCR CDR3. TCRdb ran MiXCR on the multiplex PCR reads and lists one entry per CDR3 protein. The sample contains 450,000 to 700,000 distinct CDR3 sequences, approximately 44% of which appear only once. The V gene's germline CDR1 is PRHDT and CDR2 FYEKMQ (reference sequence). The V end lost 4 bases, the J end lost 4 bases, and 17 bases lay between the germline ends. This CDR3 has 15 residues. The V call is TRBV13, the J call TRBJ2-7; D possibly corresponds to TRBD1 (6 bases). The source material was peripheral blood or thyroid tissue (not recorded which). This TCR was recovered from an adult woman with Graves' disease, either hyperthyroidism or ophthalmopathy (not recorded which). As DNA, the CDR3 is TGTGCCAGCAGCTCCAGGGACATCTTCCCTTACGAGCAGTACTTC. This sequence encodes CASSSRDIFPYEQYF.